Listed below are T cell receptor beta chains from one sample, sequenced in a study of blood T cell repertoires in COVID-19. The data were produced by immunoSEQ multiplex PCR, yet TCRdb's version contains in-frame clones alone and is incomplete. This table has roughly 350,000 clones, 91% appearing once. The specimen sequenced was peripheral blood. These receptors were taken from a woman aged 18-29 years who had recovered from COVID-19. The CDR3 runs from the conserved cysteine through the conserved F or W. Fields, in order: V gene, clone size, J gene, D gene, CDR3 length, CDR3 DNA, CDR3 protein. A D gene is named only where the DNA matches it firmly. Expanded clones are given a class, and other clones once, few, many or no size at all.

>TRBV11-2|.|TRBJ1-6|.|13
TGTGCCAGCAGCTTAGGCCCGGGGTCACCCCTCCACTTT
CASSLGPGSPLHF
>TRBV11-2|.|TRBJ2-2|.|15
TGTGCCAGCAGCGAGACCGCGGCGAACACCGGGGAGCTGTTTTTT
CASSETAANTGELFF
>TRBV19|once|TRBJ2-5|.|13
TGTGCCAGTAGTATCGGTGGTGGGCAGACCCAGTACTTC
CASSIGGGQTQYF
>TRBV19|.|TRBJ2-3|.|11
TGTGCCAGTAGTTTTAGTCGTACGCAGTATTTT
CASSFSRTQYF
>TRBV10-3|.|TRBJ1-6|TRBD1|13
TGTGCCATACAGGACAGGGAGCATTCACCCCTCCACTTT
CAIQDREHSPLHF
>TRBV27|few|TRBJ2-2|.|17
TGTGCCAGCAGTTTAGACTACGCTCATATCAACACCGGGGAGCTGTTTTTT
CASSLDYAHINTGELFF
>TRBV6-5|.|TRBJ1-1|TRBD1|15
TGTGCCAGCAGTTACCCCGGGACAGGGGCCACTGAAGCTTTCTTT
CASSYPGTGATEAFF
>TRBV5-1|.|TRBJ1-1|.|13
TGCGCCAGCAGCTTCGTCGGGGGCACTGAAGCTTTCTTT
CASSFVGGTEAFF
>TRBV19|.|TRBJ1-3|.|14
TGTGCCAGTAGGAGCAGCGATTCTGGAAACACCATATATTTT
CASRSSDSGNTIYF
>TRBV7-8|.|TRBJ2-5|.|15
TGTGCCAGCAGCGGGGCGCCTGAGTACCAAGAGACCCAGTACTTC
CASSGAPEYQETQYF
>TRBV5-1|.|TRBJ2-1|TRBD2|16
TGCGCCAGCAGCGATACTAGCGGGAGCTCCTACAATGAGCAGTTCTTC
CASSDTSGSSYNEQFF
>TRBV6-1|.|TRBJ1-2|.|16
TGTGCCAGCAGTGAGGAGGAACAGGGCTCAGTCTATGGCTACACCTTC
CASSEEEQGSVYGYTF
>TRBV2|.|TRBJ1-5|.|13
TGTGCCAGCCGGGGGGGACTGAATCAGCCCCAGCATTTT
CASRGGLNQPQHF
>TRBV6-2/TRBV6-3|once|TRBJ1-2|TRBD1|13
TGTGCCAGCAGTGCTACAGGGGGCTATGGCTACACCTTC
CASSATGGYGYTF
>TRBV11-3|.|TRBJ2-2|TRBD1|19
TGTGCCAGCAGCTCTAACCGGGACAGGGGACCCCACGGCACCGGGGAGCTGTTTTTT
CASSSNRDRGPHGTGELFF
>TRBV24-1|.|TRBJ1-1|.|14
TGTGCCACCAGTGATCCGGGGGAAAGGACTGAAGCTTTCTTT
CATSDPGERTEAFF
>TRBV10-2|.|TRBJ1-1|.|14
TGCGCCAGCAGTGAGTCGTTTAAGCCAGGCAACGCTTTCTTT
CASSESFKPGNAFF
>TRBV27|.|TRBJ1-6|.|16
TGTGCCAGCAGTTTAGACGTGTGGGGCAGCAATTCACCCCTCCACTTT
CASSLDVWGSNSPLHF
>TRBV29-1|.|TRBJ2-1|.|16
TGCAGCGTTGAAGGCGGGCTAGCGTCATCCTACAATGAGCAGTTCTTC
CSVEGGLASSYNEQFF
>TRBV6-5|.|TRBJ1-3|.|13
TGTGCCAGCGGCAGAAACTCTGGAAACACCATATATTTT
CASGRNSGNTIYF
>TRBV18|once|TRBJ1-6|.|14
TGTGCCAGCTCAACGACAGAGACTAATTCACCCCTCCACTTT
CASSTTETNSPLHF
>TRBV7-2|.|TRBJ1-6|TRBD1|15
TGTGCCAGCAGCTTGGCCGGGACAGGGAGCTCACCCCTCCACTTT
CASSLAGTGSSPLHF
>TRBV6-5|.|TRBJ1-1|.|13
TGTGCCAGCAGTTACTTCCCTCTCACTGAAGCTTTCTTT
CASSYFPLTEAFF
>TRBV6-2/TRBV6-3|.|TRBJ1-1|.|16
TGTGCCAGCAGTCGCTTCTCCCAAGGACACTACACTGAAGCTTTCTTT
CASSRFSQGHYTEAFF
>TRBV29-1|.|TRBJ1-1|.|12
TGCAGCGCGGGACCCGGGGGCACTGAAGCTTTCTTT
CSAGPGGTEAFF
>TRBV18|.|TRBJ1-5|TRBD1|17
TGTGCCAGCTCACGGGAGTCTCCGGGACAGGGCAATCAGCCCCAGCATTTT
CASSRESPGQGNQPQHF
>TRBV6-2/TRBV6-3|few|TRBJ2-2|.|18
TGTGCCAGCAGTTCTGTTCAGGGGCGGCTCGTCGGCACCGGGGAGCTGTTTTTT
CASSSVQGRLVGTGELFF
>TRBV4-3|.|TRBJ1-6|.|16
TGCGCCAGCAGCCAAGATCGGGGGGTGGGTAATTCACCCCTCCACTTT
CASSQDRGVGNSPLHF
>TRBV27|.|TRBJ2-3|.|14
TGTGCCAGCAGTTTACACAAAATCACAGATACGCAGTATTTT
CASSLHKITDTQYF
>TRBV24-1|once|TRBJ2-5|TRBD2|16
TGTGCCACCGGAGCGAGCGGGAGGGATGGGAAAGAGACCCAGTACTTC
CATGASGRDGKETQYF
>TRBV5-1|.|TRBJ2-3|TRBD2|17
TGCGCCAGCAGCTCACCGGGACTAGCGGGAGGGGGAGATACGCAGTATTTT
CASSSPGLAGGGDTQYF
>TRBV2|.|TRBJ1-4|.|15
TGTGCCAGCATCGGAGCCCCCGTGTCAGTTGAAAAACTGTTTTTT
CASIGAPVSVEKLFF
>TRBV9|.|TRBJ1-2|.|13
TGTGCCAGCAGCGGAGAGGGTCCCTATGGCTACACCTTC
CASSGEGPYGYTF
>TRBV9|.|TRBJ1-4|TRBD1|15
TGTGCCAGCAGCGGCTACAGGGGATCTAATGAAAAACTGTTTTTT
CASSGYRGSNEKLFF
>TRBV10-3|.|TRBJ1-5|.|14
TGTGCCATCAGTGAAAGACAGTCCAATCAGCCCCAGCATTTT
CAISERQSNQPQHF
>TRBV12-5|.|TRBJ2-1|TRBD1|15
TGTGCTAGTGGGTCGGGACAGGGATCCTACAATGAGCAGTTCTTC
CASGSGQGSYNEQFF
>TRBV30|.|TRBJ2-5|TRBD2|16
TGTGCCTGGAGGCAGGGACAAGCGGGAGGGGCAGAGACCCAGTACTTC
CAWRQGQAGGAETQYF
>TRBV7-9|.|TRBJ2-5|.|14
TGTGCCAGCAGCTCCCGGGAAAGGCAGGAGACCCAGTACTTC
CASSSRERQETQYF
>TRBV7-2|once|TRBJ1-1|.|15
TGTGCCAGCAGCTTAGCATGGGGCGCAGGCACTGAAGCTTTCTTT
CASSLAWGAGTEAFF
>TRBV6-2/TRBV6-3|.|TRBJ1-1|TRBD1|15
TGTGCCAGCAGTGAGCTCGGGACAGCCAACACTGAAGCTTTCTTT
CASSELGTANTEAFF
>TRBV6-5|.|TRBJ1-5|TRBD1|14
TGTGCCAGCACCGACAGGGCCTACAATCAGCCCCAGCATTTT
CASTDRAYNQPQHF